The 18 T cell receptor beta chains presented below share a single source sample, sequenced in a study of OX40 agonist ivuxolimab in advanced cancers. Assay: immunoSEQ multiplex PCR; the TCRdb copy retains only in-frame clones and omits some. This table has tens of thousands of clones, approximately 86% appearing once. This material consisted of CD4+ or CD8+ T cells sorted from blood, taken in a trial of the OX40 agonist ivuxolimab. The receptors originated from an adult with an advanced solid tumor such as melanoma, head and neck, liver or kidney cancer.

J is TRBJ2-1 and V is TRBV7-3; 14 bases line up with TRBD2. The CDR3 loop spans 18 amino acids. With V trimmed by 0 bases and J by 5 bases, 6 bases remained unmatched. Germline CDR1 and CDR2: SGHTA and FQGTGA. The CDR3 spells CASSLTPGTSGSDNEQFF. The CDR3, as DNA: TGTGCCAGCAGCTTAACCCCCGGGACTAGCGGGAGCGACAATGAGCAGTTCTTC.

The chain employs TRBV25-1 and TRBJ2-1; TRBD1 matches at 8 bases. The V gene's germline CDR1 is MGHDK and CDR2 SYGVNS. Trimming cost V 4 bases and J 3 bases; bases outside gene matches: 5. CDR3 length equals 15 residues. The CDR3: CASSGSRGLYNEQFF. The DNA of the CDR3 is TGTGCCAGCAGTGGCTCCAGGGGGCTCTACAATGAGCAGTTCTTC.

This clone was detected only once. J is TRBJ2-7 and V is TRBV6-5; D is tentatively TRBD1 or TRBD2 (5 bases each). The CDR3 runs to 14 residues. Trimming removed 6 bases at V and 0 bases at J, with 12 bases between. Germline V gives CDR1 MNHEY, CDR2 SVGAGI. The CDR3 coding sequence is TGTGCCAGCAGGACCTGGGACGGCTCCTACGAGCAGTACTTC. This translates into CASRTWDGSYEQYF.

The CDR3: CASSHKTGDEQFF. Here the CDR3 DNA reads TGCGCCAGCAGCCACAAAACGGGGGATGAGCAGTTCTTC. The chain carries TRBV4-3 and TRBJ2-1, with D possibly matching TRBD2 (6 bases). This CDR3 is built from 13 residues. The germline V gene has CDR1 LGHNA and CDR2 YSLEER. Deletions cut 3 bases from V and 8 bases from J, with 11 bases between.

Only a few counts were recorded for this clone. The chain is built from TRBV4-1 and TRBJ1-2, with unresolved D. Germline loops: CDR1 MGHRA, CDR2 YSYEKL. Trimming shortened V by 0 bases and J by 2 bases, and 7 bases separated the two germline ends. The CDR3 consists of 14 residues. CDR3 amino acids: CASSQDTENYGYTF. DNA for the CDR3: TGCGCCAGCAGCCAAGATACTGAGAACTATGGCTACACCTTC.

The V and J genes are TRBV5-4 and TRBJ1-3; 7 nucleotides agree with TRBD1. This CDR3 is 14 amino acids long. Trimming cost V 4 bases and J 4 bases; bases outside gene matches: 5. Germline V lookup: CDR1 SGHNT, CDR2 YYREEE (reference sequence). The CDR3 reads CASSAGTAGNTIYF. In DNA form, the CDR3 reads TGTGCCAGCAGCGCCGGGACAGCGGGAAACACCATATATTTT.

The genes are TRBV25-1 and TRBJ1-2; perhaps TRBD1 as D (5 bases). The CDR3 is made up of 13 amino acids. V lost 6 bases, J lost 0 bases, and 8 bases lay in between. The germline V gene has CDR1 MGHDK and CDR2 SYGVNS. CDR3 in amino acids: CASSSTANYGYTF. Written as DNA, the CDR3 is TGTGCCAGCAGCTCGACAGCTAACTATGGCTACACCTTC.

The V gene is TRBV2, the J gene TRBJ2-4; unclear D gene. Trimming removed 3 bases at V and 0 bases at J, with 6 bases between. This CDR3 contains 14 residues. Germline assignment: CDR1 SNHLY and CDR2 FYNNEI. DNA of the CDR3: TGTGCCAGCAGTGATAGGTTAGCCAAAAACATTCAGTACTTC. Translation: CASSDRLAKNIQYF.

The gene calls are TRBV7-2 and TRBJ1-2; 8 nucleotides align to TRBD1. This CDR3 contains 17 residues. Germline V gene lookup returns CDR1 SGHTA and CDR2 FQGNSA. The ends lost 0 bases at V and 0 bases at J; junction bases unmatched: 6. The CDR3 DNA sequence: TGTGCCAGCAGCTTAGCAGGGACAGGTTTAGCTAACTATGGCTACACCTTC. This encodes CASSLAGTGLANYGYTF.

The chain carries TRBV27 and TRBJ2-1; possible D gene TRBD1, 6 bases. The V and J ends lost 5 bases and 9 bases respectively, with 11 bases between them. The CDR3 consists of 12 residues. In germline, CDR1 is MNHEY, CDR2 SMNVEV (reference sequence). The CDR3 spells CASSIQGSEQFF. CDR3 DNA sequence: TGTGCCAGCAGTATTCAGGGGTCTGAGCAGTTCTTC.

The chain joins TRBV5-1 to TRBJ2-7; D is undetermined. Germline V gives CDR1 SGHRS, CDR2 YFSETQ. The V end lost 0 bases, the J end lost 6 bases, and 7 bases lay between the germline ends. The CDR3 runs to 12 residues. The CDR3 protein is CASSLGPREQYF. The DNA of the CDR3 is TGCGCCAGCAGCTTGGGACCACGCGAGCAGTACTTC.

The V and J genes are TRBV9 and TRBJ2-1; 13 positions match TRBD2. The ends lost 0 bases at V and 6 bases at J; junction bases unmatched: 3. This CDR3 is built from 16 residues. CDR1 SGDLS and CDR2 YYNGEE come from the germline V gene. The CDR3 region has the DNA TGTGCCAGCAGCGTAGAACTAGCGGGAGGGCCCAATGAGCAGTTCTTC. Translating it yields CASSVELAGGPNEQFF.

This chain uses TRBV15 with TRBJ2-1, with D tentatively TRBD1 (6 bases). Trimming removed 3 bases from V and 1 base from J, with 10 bases in between. The germline V gene encodes CDR1 LNHNV and CDR2 YYDKDF (reference sequence). The CDR3 extends over 15 amino acids. As DNA, the CDR3 is TGTGCCACCAGCAGGGAAACAGGGTCCTACAATGAGCAGTTCTTC. Amino acids: CATSRETGSYNEQFF. Looking up the rest from reference TRBV15 and TRBJ2-1 gives the full variable domain: DAMVIQNPRYQVTQFGKPVTLSCSQTLNHNVMYWYQQKSSQAPKLLFHYYDKDFNNEADTPDNFQSRRPNTSFCFLDIRSPGLGDTAMYLCATSRETGSYNEQFFGPGTRLTVL.

This sequence joins TRBV4-3 and TRBJ2-3, with D possibly matching TRBD2 (6 bases). V lost 1 base and J lost 1, with 15 bases in between. Germline V CDR1 and CDR2: LGHNA, YSLEER. The CDR3 is made up of 17 amino acids. CDR3 bases: TGCGCCAGCAGCCAAGGGAATTGGCGGGACCGCACAGATACGCAGTATTTT. It encodes CASSQGNWRDRTDTQYF.

The genes are TRBV18 and TRBJ2-7; D tentatively fits TRBD1 or TRBD2 (5 bases each). This CDR3 contains 12 residues. V was pared by 3 bases and J by 12 bases, with 15 bases between. Germline assignment: CDR1 KGHSH and CDR2 LQKENI. CDR3 protein: CASSPTATEAYF. The DNA for the CDR3 is TGTGCCAGCTCACCGACAGCCACGGAGGCGTACTTC.

This chain links TRBV19 with TRBJ1-1; D call uncertain. Germline CDR1 LNHDA, CDR2 SQIVND (reference sequence). The CDR3 extends over 11 amino acids. Trimming took 3 bases from V and 6 from J, leaving 5 bases between them. The chain's CDR3 is CASSMKAEAFF. The CDR3 DNA follows: TGTGCCAGTAGTATGAAGGCTGAAGCTTTCTTT.

The chain has TRBV11-2 and TRBJ2-7; TRBD1 is a possible D gene (6 bases). The germline V gene has CDR1 SGHAT and CDR2 FQNNGV. There are 15 residues in the CDR3. Trimming cost V 2 bases and J 2 bases, with 13 bases left between them. For the CDR3, the DNA is TGTGCCAGCAGCTTATGTGTGGGGGACACCTACGAGCAGTACGTC. Amino acids: CASSLCVGDTYEQYV.

The V call is TRBV6-1, the J call TRBJ1-5; TRBD1 matches 8 bases. This CDR3 has 15 residues. V was pared by 6 bases and J by 1 base, with 5 bases of the junction left unmatched. Germline V gene lookup returns CDR1 MNHNS and CDR2 SASEGT. The CDR3 DNA reads as TGTGCCAGCAGGGCAGGGGGCCAAAGCAATCAGCCCCAGCATTTT. This encodes CASRAGGQSNQPQHF.